One sample yielded the 32 T cell receptor beta chains listed below, sequenced in a study of OX40 agonist ivuxolimab in advanced cancers. The repertoire was sequenced with immunoSEQ multiplex PCR; TCRdb's copy has only in-frame clones and lacks some. The sample records about 49,000 clones, approximately 86% being singletons. The sample here was CD4+ or CD8+ T cells sorted from blood, taken in a trial of the OX40 agonist ivuxolimab. These receptors came from an adult with an advanced solid tumor such as melanoma, head and neck, liver or kidney cancer.

The gene calls are TRBV18 and TRBJ2-6; no clear D gene. CDR3 length: 15 residues. The V gene's germline CDR1 is KGHSH and CDR2 LQKENI. Deletions cut 3 bases from V and 0 bases from J, with 6 bases between. CDR3 protein: CASSPSISGANVLTF. DNA for the CDR3: TGTGCCAGCTCACCTTCGATCTCTGGGGCCAACGTCCTGACTTTC.

The chain carries TRBV11-2 and TRBJ2-3; D is unclear. The CDR3 has 15 residues. Trimming shortened V by 7 bases and J by 0 bases, and 14 bases separated the two germline ends. The V gene's germline CDR1 is SGHAT and CDR2 FQNNGV. The DNA of the CDR3 is TGTGCCAGCACCATAGTCCTGGCTAGCACAGATACGCAGTATTTT. Residues: CASTIVLASTDTQYF.

This clone has only a few counts. The V gene is TRBV7-9, the J gene TRBJ2-6; D not certain. Germline loops: CDR1 SEHNR, CDR2 FQNEAQ (reference sequence). The CDR3 spans 16 residues. With 5 bases removed from V and 4 bases from J, the gap between germline ends came to 15 bases. CDR3 in DNA: TGTGCCAGCAGCCCCGTAATAGGGAAGGGGGCCAACGTCCTGACTTTC. The encoded protein is CASSPVIGKGANVLTF.

The chain links TRBV7-2 to TRBJ2-2, with TRBD2 matching over 13 bases. The CDR3 sequence is 16 residues long. Trimming removed 8 bases from V and 4 bases from J; junction bases left unmatched: 7. Germline V gene sequence: CDR1 SGHTA, CDR2 FQGNSA. CDR3 DNA sequence: TGTGCCAGCCCGACTAGCGGGGGGAGGGGCACCGGGGAGCTGTTTTTT. Amino acids: CASPTSGGRGTGELFF.

V is TRBV7-2 and J is TRBJ1-3, with D perhaps matching TRBD1 (5 bases). CDR1 is SGHTA, CDR2 FQGNSA, per germline. V shed 6 bases and J shed 4 bases, with 13 bases lying between them. This CDR3 contains 14 residues. CDR3 sequence: CASRNRQSGNTIYF. Here the CDR3 DNA reads TGTGCCAGCAGAAACCGACAGTCGGGAAACACCATATATTTT.

The CDR3 protein is CASSERQGAEDEKLFF. In DNA form, the CDR3 reads TGCGCCAGCAGCGAACGCCAGGGGGCAGAAGATGAAAAACTGTTTTTT. V gene TRBV5-1 combines with J gene TRBJ1-4, with TRBD1 matching 8 bases. Germline CDR1 and CDR2: SGHRS and YFSETQ. Trimming removed 4 bases from V and 6 bases from J; junction bases left unmatched: 11. The CDR3 covers 16 residues.

The CDR3 bases are TGTGCCAGCAGTTACTTAGGGCTTAACACCGGGGAGCTGTTTTTT. Translating it yields CASSYLGLNTGELFF. The chain uses TRBV6-5 and TRBJ2-2; D not resolved. The CDR3 is 15 amino acids. V was trimmed by 1 base and J by 2 bases, leaving 8 bases between them. Germline V lookup: CDR1 MNHEY, CDR2 SVGAGI.

V and J are TRBV6-5 and TRBJ2-1; the D gene is possibly TRBD2 (6 bases). Trimming took off 6 bases at V and 9 bases at J, with 12 bases between the two ends. There are 12 residues in the CDR3. Germline CDR1 MNHEY, CDR2 SVGAGI. This chain's CDR3 is CASRSTSFEQFF. The CDR3 DNA sequence: TGTGCCAGCAGATCCACTAGCTTTGAGCAGTTCTTC.

This chain connects TRBV5-4 to TRBJ2-3, with a possible D match to TRBD2 (5 bases). The CDR3 is 13 amino acids. Germline CDR1 and CDR2: SGHNT and YYREEE (reference sequence). Trimming removed 1 base at V and 4 bases at J, with 7 bases between. DNA for the CDR3: TGTGCCAGCAGCTTGCGGGGTTCAGATACGCAGTATTTT. Amino acid sequence: CASSLRGSDTQYF.

The rearrangement joins TRBV6-1 to TRBJ2-2; a possible D gene is TRBD2 (6 bases). CDR1 is MNHNS, CDR2 SASEGT, per germline. The CDR3 length is 14 residues. V lost 6 bases and J 3 bases, leaving 11 bases between the germline ends. The CDR3 nucleotides are TGTGCCAGCAGGGTCGGGAGACACACCGGGGAGCTGTTTTTT. Encoded protein: CASRVGRHTGELFF.

The chain uses TRBV2 and TRBJ2-2, with D tentatively TRBD1 (6 bases). This CDR3 contains 14 residues. The germline V gene has CDR1 SNHLY and CDR2 FYNNEI. Trimming took off 6 bases at V and 4 bases at J, with 12 bases between the two ends. CDR3 amino acids: CASRWGPSTGELFF. CDR3 sequence (DNA): TGTGCCAGCAGGTGGGGGCCGAGCACCGGGGAGCTGTTTTTT.

The chain employs TRBV7-6 and TRBJ1-1; no reliable D call. Between the trimmed V and J ends, which lost 1 base and 5 bases, there was a span of 8 bases. Germline assignment: CDR1 SGHVS and CDR2 FNYEAQ. The CDR3 runs 13 residues. CDR3 coding DNA: TGTGCCAGCAGCTTAGGGGGTCGAACTGAAGCTTTCTTT. It yields the protein CASSLGGRTEAFF.

The genes are TRBV7-6 and TRBJ1-1, with 10 bases identical to TRBD1. The J segment lost 4 bases and the V segment lost 5 bases, leaving 16 bases of the junction unmatched. CDR3 length: 18 amino acids. The V gene's germline CDR1 is SGHVS and CDR2 FNYEAQ. CDR3 protein: CASSPGTGDQRSGTEAFF. CDR3 nucleotide sequence: TGTGCCAGCAGCCCCGGGACAGGGGACCAAAGGAGTGGCACTGAAGCTTTCTTT.

V and J are TRBV7-2 and TRBJ1-2; D is uncertain. The germline V and J ends were trimmed by 5 bases and 4 bases, with 8 bases remaining between them. CDR1 is SGHTA, CDR2 FQGNSA, per germline. The CDR3 consists of 12 residues. The CDR3 protein is CASSHLSYGYTF. DNA for the CDR3: TGTGCCAGCAGCCATCTTAGCTATGGCTACACCTTC.

This clone appeared a single time. V and J are TRBV6-5 and TRBJ1-1, with a weak D call TRBD1 (5 bases). This CDR3 contains 11 residues. Germline V gene data show CDR1 as MNHEY and CDR2 as SVGAGI. V was trimmed by 8 bases and J by 4 bases, leaving 8 bases between them. The CDR3 region has the DNA TGTGCCAGCTGGAGGGGCACTGAAGCTTTCTTT. Amino acid sequence: CASWRGTEAFF.

This chain uses TRBV11-1 with TRBJ1-4; 7 bases map to TRBD1. Germline trimming cut 5 bases from V and 2 bases from J; bases unmatched to any gene: 8. The germline gives CDR1 SGHAT, CDR2 FQDESV (reference sequence). The CDR3 runs to 16 residues. CDR3 bases: TGTGCCAGCAGCCCATTACAGGGGCCCACTAATGAAAAACTGTTTTTT. This codes for CASSPLQGPTNEKLFF.

The chain carries TRBV28 and TRBJ1-2; D ambiguous. The CDR3 has 13 residues. The V end lost 3 bases, the J end lost 4 bases, and 9 bases lay between the germline ends. CDR1 and CDR2 from the germline V gene are MDHEN and SYDVKM. The CDR3 loop is CASSFAVPYGYTF. As DNA, the CDR3 is TGTGCCAGCAGTTTTGCTGTTCCCTATGGCTACACCTTC.

The chain uses TRBV7-9 and TRBJ1-2; maybe TRBD1 (5 bases). In germline, CDR1 is SEHNR, CDR2 FQNEAQ (reference sequence). CDR3 length: 13 residues. The germline V and J ends were trimmed by 1 base and 7 bases, with 10 bases remaining between them. As DNA, the CDR3 is TGTGCCAGCAGCTTAGAGCAGGGAGTTGGCTACACCTTC. Translated, it gives CASSLEQGVGYTF.

V is TRBV6-1 and J is TRBJ1-1; D possibly corresponds to TRBD1 (5 bases). V shed 1 base and J shed 4 bases, with 16 bases lying between them. Germline CDR1 MNHNS, CDR2 SASEGT. The CDR3 loop spans 16 amino acids. The CDR3: CASSEVPGGEGTEAFF. DNA of the CDR3: TGTGCCAGCAGTGAAGTCCCCGGGGGGGAGGGCACTGAAGCTTTCTTT.

This rearrangement joins TRBV19 to TRBJ2-1; 8 bases map to TRBD1. V shed 10 bases and J 6 bases; nucleotides not matched to a gene: 8. The germline V gene has CDR1 LNHDA and CDR2 SQIVND (reference sequence). This CDR3 is 13 amino acids long. The CDR3 is CANRDRLPNEQFF. The CDR3 bases are TGTGCCAACCGGGACAGGTTACCCAATGAGCAGTTCTTC.

The genes are TRBV25-1 and TRBJ2-7; no definite D call. V was pared by 6 bases and J by 7 bases, with 13 bases between. The germline V gene encodes CDR1 MGHDK and CDR2 SYGVNS. The CDR3 is 12 amino acids. CDR3 sequence: CASRATWGEQYF. Written as DNA, the CDR3 is TGTGCCAGCAGAGCGACCTGGGGAGAGCAGTACTTC.

The chain links TRBV7-3 to TRBJ2-3; 8 nucleotides match TRBD1. Unmatched junction bases numbered 6, after V lost 5 bases and J lost 5 bases. The CDR3 spans 14 residues. Germline V gives CDR1 SGHTA, CDR2 FQGTGA. CDR3 sequence: CASSAQGAGDTQYF. As DNA, the CDR3 is TGTGCCAGCAGCGCGCAGGGGGCTGGAGATACGCAGTATTTT. The variable domain in full, completed from reference TRBV7-3 and TRBJ2-3, reads GAGVSQTPSNKVTEKGKYVELRCDPISGHTALYWYRQSLGQGPEFLIYFQGTGAADDSGLPNDRFFAVRPEGSVSTLKIQRTERGDSAVYLCASSAQGAGDTQYFGPGTRLTVL.

The DNA for the CDR3 is TGTGCCAGCAGCCCGTTAGCGGCTGGGGCAGATACGCAGTATTTT. Residues: CASSPLAAGADTQYF. The V and J genes are TRBV6-1 and TRBJ2-3; D possibly corresponds to TRBD2 (6 bases). Per the germline V gene, CDR1 is MNHNS and CDR2 is SASEGT. Trimming removed 6 bases at V and 4 bases at J, with 17 bases between. This CDR3 comprises 15 residues.

The rearrangement links TRBV6-1 to TRBJ2-7, with a tentative D call TRBD1 (5 bases). The CDR3 covers 16 residues. CDR1 and CDR2 (germline): MNHNS, SASEGT. The V end was cut by 5 bases, the J end by 2 bases, with 19 bases between. The chain's CDR3 is CASSQGWGSSTYEQYF. The DNA of the CDR3 is TGTGCCAGCAGTCAAGGGTGGGGCTCGTCGACCTACGAGCAGTACTTC.

This clone was recorded only once. The rearrangement joins TRBV29-1 to TRBJ2-7; TRBD1 matches at 11 bases. The CDR3 contains 15 residues. V lost 4 bases and J lost 5; bases outside the gene matches: 10. Germline V gene data show CDR1 as SQVTM and CDR2 as ANQGSEA. CDR3 sequence reads: CSVAWTGGVGHEQYF. CDR3 coding DNA: TGCAGCGTTGCGTGGACAGGGGGCGTGGGACACGAGCAGTACTTC.

V gene TRBV18 combines with J gene TRBJ2-3, with TRBD2 identical over 7 bases. With 0 bases clipped from V and 3 bases from J, the junction kept 9 bases outside the gene matches. In germline, CDR1 is KGHSH, CDR2 LQKENI. This CDR3 is built from 17 residues. The chain's CDR3 is CASSPPMFQGGTDTQYF. CDR3 coding DNA: TGTGCCAGCTCACCACCCATGTTCCAGGGAGGGACAGATACGCAGTATTTT.

The chain combines TRBV7-6 with TRBJ2-3; TRBD1 matches at 9 bases. Germline assignment: CDR1 SGHVS and CDR2 FNYEAQ. V lost 4 bases to trimming and J lost 4 bases; unmatched junction nucleotides: 9. The CDR3 has 16 residues. The CDR3: CASSSFLYRGPDTQYF. CDR3 bases: TGTGCCAGCAGCTCCTTCCTTTACAGGGGGCCAGATACGCAGTATTTT.

The CDR3 sequence is CAWSGGQGGWDTQYF. The CDR3 nucleotides read TGTGCCTGGAGTGGCGGACAGGGGGGTTGGGATACGCAGTATTTT. The chain carries TRBV30 and TRBJ2-3; 10 nucleotides match TRBD1. The J segment lost 6 bases and the V segment lost 1 base, leaving 7 bases of the junction unmatched. Per the germline V gene, CDR1 is GTSNPN and CDR2 is SVGIG (reference sequence). The CDR3 extends over 15 amino acids.

The chain recombines TRBV6-1 with TRBJ2-1; the match to TRBD2 covers 14 bases. Trimming cost V 6 bases and J 9 bases; bases outside gene matches: 7. The CDR3 consists of 15 residues. Germline V gene lookup returns CDR1 MNHNS and CDR2 SASEGT. CDR3 region: CASREPGLAGVEQFF. The CDR3 nucleotides are TGTGCCAGCAGGGAGCCGGGACTAGCGGGAGTTGAGCAGTTCTTC.

This rearrangement joins TRBV5-8 to TRBJ1-2, with TRBD1 matching over 7 bases. The CDR3 extends over 14 amino acids. V shed 3 bases and J 4 bases; nucleotides not matched to a gene: 6. Germline V gene sequence: CDR1 SGHTS, CDR2 YDEGEE. CDR3 DNA sequence: TGTGCCAGCAGCTCGGGACAGCTGTTCTATGGCTACACCTTC. Its translation: CASSSGQLFYGYTF.

The chain combines TRBV4-2 with TRBJ2-5; 8 bases fit TRBD2. The CDR3 is 16 amino acids. With 4 bases clipped from V and 2 bases from J, the junction kept 9 bases outside the gene matches. Germline V CDR1 and CDR2: LGHNA, YNFKEQ. The CDR3 loop reads CASSPLASGGQETQYF. The CDR3, as DNA: TGTGCCAGCAGCCCCCTAGCGTCGGGAGGGCAAGAGACCCAGTACTTC.

This chain links TRBV27 with TRBJ2-4; D not certain. Germline loops: CDR1 MNHEY, CDR2 SMNVEV (reference sequence). The CDR3 extends over 14 amino acids. V was pared by 6 bases and J by 1 base, with 10 bases between. The CDR3 is CASSLGGAKNIQYF. In DNA form, the CDR3 reads TGTGCCAGCAGCCTAGGCGGTGCCAAAAACATTCAGTACTTC.